This T cell receptor (beta chain) was recovered during a study of cytomegalovirus exposure and HLA in healthy donors. Whole-study findings and limits: Reports showed the classifier diagnosing cytomegalovirus status with high specificity and sensitivity. Most TCR sequences were seen very rarely across donors, but some public TCRs occurred in many. In vitro confirmation showed a few CMV-associated chains to be CMV antigen specific.

Clones were read by immunoSEQ multiplex PCR, and TCRdb kept only the in-frame ones, dropping some. The table records fewer than 200,000 clones, approximately 84% of them present only once. On this clone itself: Its specificity is not known.

The CDR3 consists of 14 residues. Trimming shortened V by 10 bases and J by 0 bases, and 13 bases separated the two germline ends. Germline loops: CDR1 MNHNS, CDR2 SASEGT. The chain employs TRBV6-1 and TRBJ1-3, with TRBD1 as a possible D gene (6 bases). Sample: PBMCs. The receptor's source is a young woman in good health and CMV-seropositive. The CDR3 sequence: CATLGGYSGNTIYF. The CDR3 DNA follows: TGTGCCACCCTAGGGGGATACTCTGGAAACACCATATATTTT.